The 23 T cell receptor beta chains given below trace back to one sample, sequenced in a study of CXCR3-negative and CXCR3-positive naive CD8 T cells. Study-level results: More hydrophobic TRB CDR3s were found in CXCR3-positive naive cells than in CXCR3-negative naive cells.

For these receptors, no antigen is known. 5' RACE with UMI labels generated the TRB cDNA libraries. TCRdb re-called the 5' RACE reads, yielding one record per CDR3 amino acid sequence without DNA. The sample holds tens of thousands of distinct CDR3 sequences. Sequenced sample: naive CXCR3+ CD8+ T cells from blood. Subset given: CD45RO-CCR7+CD27+CD95- naive CD8+ T cells expressing CXCR3 (TNR3+). The receptors stem from a human donor in good health. Some clones in this sample may be carry-over from other donors' samples.

The gene calls are TRBV3-1 and TRBJ2-5; the D call of TRBD1 rests on TCRdb alone, since no DNA is present to check it. CDR3 length: 19 amino acids. Germline V lookup: CDR1 LGHDT, CDR2 YNNKEL (reference sequence). CDR3 sequence reads: CASSQVWDRWVAGEETQYF.

This chain connects TRBV12-3 or TRBV12-4 to TRBJ2-3. This CDR3 spans 13 amino acids. CDR3 sequence: CASSLARPDTQYF.

This chain's CDR3 is CASISLRGTPYNEQFF. V gene TRBV12-3 or TRBV12-4 combines with J gene TRBJ2-1; the TCRdb D gene call, TRBD2, has no DNA to confirm it. The CDR3 has 16 residues.

The V call is TRBV7-9, the J call TRBJ2-5. The germline V gene encodes CDR1 SEHNR and CDR2 FQNEAQ (reference sequence). There are 13 residues in the CDR3. CDR3 sequence: CASSHSGQETQYF.

J is TRBJ2-7 and V is TRBV28; TCRdb returns TRBD1, unconfirmable since there is no DNA. This CDR3 comprises 15 residues. Germline V CDR1 and CDR2: MDHEN, SYDVKM. Here the CDR3 reads CASSLWMRGTYEQYF.

V is TRBV6-5 and J is TRBJ2-1. Germline assignment: CDR1 MNHEY and CDR2 SVGAGI. The CDR3 is 12 amino acids. CDR3 sequence: CASSGDNNEQFF.

The genes are TRBV5-6 and TRBJ1-5; TCRdb calls TRBD1, which cannot be checked without DNA. The CDR3 extends over 16 amino acids. Germline V CDR1 and CDR2: SGHDT, YYEEEE. The CDR3 sequence is CASSFFGTGGDQPQHF.

This chain uses TRBV20-1 with TRBJ2-1; TCRdb outputs TRBD2, but without DNA this stays unchecked. The CDR3 covers 16 residues. Looked up from germline, CDR1 is DFQATT and CDR2 is SNEGSKA (reference sequence). CDR3 in amino acids: CSATSSGGPSYNEQFF.

The rearrangement uses TRBV19 and TRBJ2-3; TCRdb proposes TRBD1, but this gene call is untestable without DNA. The germline gives CDR1 LNHDA, CDR2 SQIVND (reference sequence). This CDR3 contains 15 residues. The CDR3 loop is CASSIAGQAGDTQYF. The full variable domain, its missing parts supplied by reference TRBV19 and TRBJ2-3, is DGGITQSPKYLFRKEGQNVTLSCEQNLNHDAMYWYRQDPGQGLRLIYYSQIVNDFQKGDIAEGYSVSREKKESFPLTVTSAQKNPTAFYLCASSIAGQAGDTQYFGPGTRLTVL.

The chain combines TRBV29-1 with TRBJ1-2; no DNA is available, so the TRBD1 call from TCRdb remains unchecked. The CDR3 runs 13 residues. Germline V gene lookup returns CDR1 SQVTM and CDR2 ANQGSEA. CDR3 residues: CSYDRETNYGYTF.

This chain joins TRBV29-1 and TRBJ2-5. Germline-derived CDR1 and CDR2 are SQVTM and ANQGSEA. This CDR3 contains 12 residues. This chain's CDR3 is CSVEGNQETQYF.

The chain is built from TRBV12-3 or TRBV12-4 and TRBJ2-1; TCRdb reports TRBD1, a call that lacks DNA to check it against. The CDR3 totals 12 residues. CDR3 loop: CASSLWGDEQFF.

The chain uses TRBV29-1 and TRBJ2-7; without DNA, the TCRdb call of TRBD1 cannot be checked. There are 14 residues in the CDR3. Germline V lookup: CDR1 SQVTM, CDR2 ANQGSEA. The CDR3 sequence: CSVSGTGIGHEQYF.

The chain recombines TRBV12-3 or TRBV12-4 with TRBJ2-3; TCRdb's D call of TRBD1 is untestable without DNA. The CDR3 extends over 13 amino acids. CDR3 amino acids: CASSDRVTDTQYF.

CDR3 loop: CASSTLRGTEEKLFF. The genes are TRBV6-2 or TRBV6-3 and TRBJ1-4; TCRdb returns TRBD1, unconfirmable since there is no DNA. CDR3 length: 15 residues. Germline V lookup: CDR1 MNHEY, CDR2 SVGEGT.

The rearrangement links TRBV7-9 to TRBJ1-4; TCRdb indicates TRBD1, and absent DNA this call remains unverified. The CDR3 sequence is 14 residues long. Germline lookup yields CDR1 SEHNR and CDR2 FQNEAQ (reference sequence). CDR3 region: CASSFEGYGEKLFF.

J is TRBJ2-1 and V is TRBV28; TCRdb's D call, TRBD2, is unchecked because there is no DNA. Germline V gives CDR1 MDHEN, CDR2 SYDVKM. CDR3 size: 13 residues. CDR3 in amino acids: CASSERSYNEQFF.

This chain links TRBV21-1 with TRBJ2-4. TRBV21-1 is labeled a pseudogene. The CDR3 totals 15 residues. The CDR3 spells CASSKGELAKNIQYF.

The V call is TRBV29-1, the J call TRBJ2-3; TCRdb names TRBD2, which stays unverified in the absence of DNA. The CDR3 runs 14 residues. Germline V gene sequence: CDR1 SQVTM, CDR2 ANQGSEA. CDR3 protein: CSVDSPFYADTQYF.

The chain has TRBV7-3 and TRBJ1-1. CDR3 length: 13 amino acids. Germline loops: CDR1 SGHTA, CDR2 FQGTGA. The chain's CDR3 is CASRDLGGTEAFF.

The chain carries TRBV20-1 and TRBJ2-7; TCRdb gives TRBD1 as the D gene, but with no DNA this cannot be confirmed. The germline V gene has CDR1 DFQATT and CDR2 SNEGSKA (reference sequence). CDR3 size: 15 residues. CDR3 sequence reads: CSAIDPGTGPYEQYF.

This chain links TRBV15 with TRBJ1-5; absent DNA, TCRdb's TRBD1 call cannot be checked. CDR3 length: 15 amino acids. The germline V gene has CDR1 LNHNV and CDR2 YYDKDF (reference sequence). The CDR3 is CATSTSRGSNQPQHF.

CDR3: CASSLAGGLDGYTF. This chain connects TRBV5-5 to TRBJ1-2; TCRdb's D call, TRBD1, is unchecked because there is no DNA. Germline CDR1 SGHKS, CDR2 YYEKEE (reference sequence). The CDR3 sequence is 14 residues long. Filled out from reference TRBV5-5 and TRBJ1-2, the complete variable domain reads DAGVTQSPTHLIKTRGQQVTLRCSPISGHKSVSWYQQVLGQGPQFIFQYYEKEERGRGNFPDRFSARQFPNYSSELNVNALLLGDSALYLCASSLAGGLDGYTFGSGTRLTVV.